The 10 T cell receptor beta chains below all came from one sample that was sequenced in a study of beta chain features in type 1 diabetes. What was sequenced were expressed TCRB transcripts, since all of the isolated RNA had been reverse transcribed. Produced via immunoSEQ multiplex PCR; TCRdb's table is partial and in-frame only. The sample consists of just over 150,000 clones, around 10% of them appearing once. Sequenced material: central memory CD4+ T cells from blood. The source of these receptors is a man aged 18 to 35 in good health.

This clone was observed a handful of times. The rearrangement links TRBV29-1 to TRBJ2-5; 14 bases fit TRBD2. CDR1 SQVTM and CDR2 ANQGSEA come from the germline V gene. The V and J ends lost 3 bases and 9 bases, in that order; junction bases with no gene match: 12. There are 16 residues in the CDR3. CDR3 DNA: TGCAGCGTTGAGACCTGGACTAGCGGGGGGCCTGCGCCCCAGTACTTC. Translated: CSVETWTSGGPAPQYF. Complete variable domain (other parts from reference TRBV29-1 and TRBJ2-5): SAVISQKPSRDICQRGTSLTIQCQVDSQVTMMFWYRQQPGQSLTLIATANQGSEATYESGFVIDKFPISRPNLTFSTLTVSNMSPEDSSIYLCSVETWTSGGPAPQYFGPGTRLLVL.

This clone was found a few times. The V and J genes are TRBV7-3 and TRBJ2-1; 11 bases map to TRBD2. This CDR3 is 15 amino acids long. J was trimmed by 6 bases and V by 3 bases; bases with no gene match: 4. Germline V gene lookup returns CDR1 SGHTA and CDR2 FQGTGA. The CDR3: CASSLSSGGPNEQFF. The DNA for the CDR3 is TGTGCCAGCAGCTTGTCTAGCGGGGGGCCCAATGAGCAGTTCTTC.

This clone has just a few counts. The V gene is TRBV4-2, the J gene TRBJ2-5, with D unresolved. The length of the CDR3 is 13 residues. Germline CDR1 and CDR2: LGHNA and YNFKEQ. Trimming pared 1 base from V and 3 bases from J, leaving 6 bases between. CDR3 DNA sequence: TGTGCCAGCAGCCAAGGCTGGAAAGAGACCCAGTACTTC. Translation gives CASSQGWKETQYF.

This clone was detected many times. The V and J genes are TRBV13 and TRBJ2-3; 7 bases are a match to TRBD2. Germline V gene data show CDR1 as PRHDT and CDR2 as FYEKMQ (reference sequence). The V gene end was trimmed by 1 base and the J gene end by 5 bases; junction bases not matched to a gene: 0. The CDR3 sequence is 13 residues long. The CDR3 region is CASSLAGGDTQYF. In DNA, the CDR3 is TGTGCCAGCAGCTTAGCGGGAGGAGATACGCAGTATTTT.

At least ten counts were recorded for this clone. V gene TRBV29-1 combines with J gene TRBJ1-2, with D perhaps matching TRBD1 (5 bases). Trimming pared 4 bases from V and 5 bases from J, leaving 17 bases between. Looked up from germline, CDR1 is SQVTM and CDR2 is ANQGSEA. There are 14 residues in the CDR3. CDR3 DNA sequence: TGCAGCGTTGTATTGGTGGACATTGGGTATGGCTACACCTTC. It encodes CSVVLVDIGYGYTF.

V gene TRBV2 combines with J gene TRBJ1-6, with a weak D call TRBD1 (5 bases). CDR1 and CDR2 from the germline V gene are SNHLY and FYNNEI. V shed 6 bases and J shed 10 bases, with 10 bases lying between them. CDR3 length: 12 amino acids. CDR3 sequence reads: CASRGTRSPLHF. In DNA form, the CDR3 reads TGTGCCAGCAGAGGGACGCGATCACCCCTCCACTTT.

V is TRBV4-2 and J is TRBJ1-2; D gene ambiguous. The germline gives CDR1 LGHNA, CDR2 YNFKEQ. The CDR3 totals 14 residues. The ends were cut back, 3 bases at V and 7 bases at J, with 15 bases in the middle. The DNA of the CDR3 is TGTGCCAGCAGCCATGTAACTAACCCCATTGGCTACACCTTC. It codes for CASSHVTNPIGYTF.

The V call is TRBV6-5, the J call TRBJ2-3; possibly TRBD1 for D (6 bases). Per germline, CDR1 MNHEY and CDR2 SVGAGI. The CDR3 spans 14 residues. Trimming took off 2 bases at V and 5 bases at J, with 11 bases between the two ends. CDR3 loop: CASSYVGAGDTQYF. The CDR3 DNA follows: TGTGCCAGCAGTTACGTGGGGGCGGGAGATACGCAGTATTTT.

The rearrangement uses TRBV7-9 and TRBJ2-7; the D gene is possibly TRBD1 (6 bases). The CDR3 is 12 residues long. Trimming removed 7 bases from V and 13 bases from J, with 20 bases in between. Germline V lookup: CDR1 SEHNR, CDR2 FQNEAQ (reference sequence). The CDR3 here is CASIVERVDRYF. CDR3 nucleotides: TGTGCCAGCATCGTAGAGAGGGTGGACAGATACTTC.

This rearrangement joins TRBV19 to TRBJ1-2; 7 bases match TRBD1. The germline V gene encodes CDR1 LNHDA and CDR2 SQIVND (reference sequence). The V and J ends lost 5 bases and 4 bases, in that order; junction bases with no gene match: 4. The CDR3 has 13 amino acids. The CDR3 bases are TGTGCCAGTAGTTTGACAGGGACCTATGGCTACACCTTC. Protein sequence: CASSLTGTYGYTF.